This TCR beta chain is drawn from a study of T cells in Graves' hyperthyroidism and ophthalmopathy. PBMCs were collected from a roughly 9.7 ml volume of fresh peripheral blood. The source material, RNA transcripts, was used to amplify TCR beta CDR3 regions. TCR CDR3 underwent first-round RT-PCR with the HTBI primer set. TCRdb reanalysed the multiplex PCR reads using MiXCR and keeps one entry per CDR3 protein. The table lists 350,000 to 450,000 distinct CDR3 sequences, roughly an eighth of them singletons. Germline V gene data show CDR1 as GTSNPN and CDR2 as SVGIG (reference sequence). CDR3 length equals 15 residues. V gave up 4 bases and J gave up 0 bases; unmatched junction bases: 4. Study-wide results and limits: Ophthalmopathy onset followed model prediction by a median about 6.5 months.

This clonotype has ten or more counts. Its antigen is as yet unknown. The TCR sequence derives from a man between 45 and 60 years old with Graves' ophthalmopathy. Sample: blood. The J gene is TRBJ2-1, the V gene TRBV30, with 9 bases lining up with TRBD2. As DNA, the CDR3 is TGTGCCTGGAACGGGCGGGGGGGCTCCTACAATGAGCAGTTCTTC. It is translated as CAWNGRGGSYNEQFF. Based on the CDR3 plus reference TRBV30 and TRBJ2-1, the full variable domain is SQTIHQWPATLVQPVGSPLSLECTVEGTSNPNLYWYRQAAGRGLQLLFYSVGIGQISSEVPQNLSASRPQDRQFILSSKKLLLSDSGFYLCAWNGRGGSYNEQFFGPGTRLTVL.